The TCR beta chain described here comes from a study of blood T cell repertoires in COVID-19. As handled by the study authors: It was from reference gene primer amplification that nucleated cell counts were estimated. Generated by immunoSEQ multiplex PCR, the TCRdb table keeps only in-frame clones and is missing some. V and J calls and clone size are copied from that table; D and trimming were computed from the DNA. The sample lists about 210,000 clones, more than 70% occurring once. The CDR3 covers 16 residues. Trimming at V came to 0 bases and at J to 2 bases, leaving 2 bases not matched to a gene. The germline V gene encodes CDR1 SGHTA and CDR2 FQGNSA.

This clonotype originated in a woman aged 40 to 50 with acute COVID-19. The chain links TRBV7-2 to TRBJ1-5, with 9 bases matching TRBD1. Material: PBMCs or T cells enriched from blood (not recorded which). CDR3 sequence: CASSLADRGGNQPQHF. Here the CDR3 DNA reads TGTGCCAGCAGCTTAGCGGACAGGGGTGGCAATCAGCCCCAGCATTTT.